The clone carrying this T cell receptor beta chain occurred a few times. Trimming stripped 4 bases from V and 0 bases from J, with 10 bases between. The germline V gene has CDR1 SGHTA and CDR2 FQGTGA. The CDR3 extends over 15 amino acids. This entry belongs to a study of OX40 agonist ivuxolimab in advanced cancers. Assay used: immunoSEQ multiplex PCR; TCRdb lists only in-frame clones, some missing. The data show 20,000 to 30,000 clones, with just over 85% seen just once and roughly 16% held by the top ten. The chain has TRBV7-3 and TRBJ2-1; maybe TRBD1 (6 bases). The sample consisted of CD4+ or CD8+ T cells sorted from blood, taken in a trial of the OX40 agonist ivuxolimab. This sequence was found in an adult with an advanced solid tumor such as melanoma, head and neck, liver or kidney cancer. The CDR3 sequence: CASSSGHNSYNEQFF. The CDR3 DNA sequence: TGTGCCAGCAGCTCGGGACACAACTCCTACAATGAGCAGTTCTTC.